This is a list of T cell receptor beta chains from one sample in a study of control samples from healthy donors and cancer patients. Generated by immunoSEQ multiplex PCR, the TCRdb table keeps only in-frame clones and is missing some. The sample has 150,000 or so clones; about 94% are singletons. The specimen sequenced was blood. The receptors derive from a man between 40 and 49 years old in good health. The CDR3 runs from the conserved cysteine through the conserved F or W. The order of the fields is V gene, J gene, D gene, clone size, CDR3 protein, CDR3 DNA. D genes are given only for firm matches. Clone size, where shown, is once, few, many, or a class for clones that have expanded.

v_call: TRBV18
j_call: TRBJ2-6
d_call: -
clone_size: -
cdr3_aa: CASSPSGANVLTF
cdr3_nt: TGTGCCAGCTCACCTTCTGGGGCCAACGTCCTGACTTTC

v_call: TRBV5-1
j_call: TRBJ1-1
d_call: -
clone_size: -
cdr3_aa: CASAQARGSGGNTEAFF
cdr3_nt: TGCGCCAGCGCCCAGGCCCGGGGTTCAGGCGGGAACACTGAAGCTTTCTTT

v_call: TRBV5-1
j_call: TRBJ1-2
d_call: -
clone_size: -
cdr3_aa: CASSPSGSRADTF
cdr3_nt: TGCGCCAGCAGCCCCTCCGGGAGCCGGGCCGACACCTTC

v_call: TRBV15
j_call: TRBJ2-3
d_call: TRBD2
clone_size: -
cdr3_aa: CATSKTSGGADTQYF
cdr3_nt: TGTGCCACCAGCAAGACTAGCGGGGGGGCAGATACGCAGTATTTT

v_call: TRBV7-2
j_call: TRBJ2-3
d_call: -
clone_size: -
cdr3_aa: CASSQTLGTQYF
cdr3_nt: TGTGCCAGCAGTCAGACCCTGGGTACGCAGTATTTT

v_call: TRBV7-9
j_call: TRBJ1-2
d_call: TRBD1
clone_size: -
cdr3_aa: CASSKGTGAPSEGYTF
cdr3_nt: TGTGCCAGCAGTAAGGGGACAGGGGCACCCTCGGAGGGCTACACCTTC

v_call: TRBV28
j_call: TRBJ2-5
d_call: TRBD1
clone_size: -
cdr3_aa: CASSLSGGRETQYF
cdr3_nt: TGTGCCAGCAGTTTATCAGGGGGCAGAGAGACCCAGTACTTC

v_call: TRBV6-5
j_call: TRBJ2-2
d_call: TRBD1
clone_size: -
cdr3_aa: CASSYSTGGNTGELFF
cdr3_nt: TGTGCCAGCAGTTACTCAACAGGGGGAAACACCGGGGAGCTGTTTTTT

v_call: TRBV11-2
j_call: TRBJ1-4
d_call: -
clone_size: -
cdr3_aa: CASTPSGVGEKLFF
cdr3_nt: TGTGCCAGCACCCCCAGCGGGGTAGGCGAAAAACTGTTTTTT

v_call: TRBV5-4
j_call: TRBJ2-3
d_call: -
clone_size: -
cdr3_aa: CASSHQRDTQYF
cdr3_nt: TGTGCCAGCAGCCATCAGCGGGATACGCAGTATTTT

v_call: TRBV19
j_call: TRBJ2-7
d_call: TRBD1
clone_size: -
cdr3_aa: CASSPKGQGPYEQYF
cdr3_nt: TGTGCCAGTAGCCCTAAAGGACAGGGTCCCTACGAGCAGTACTTC

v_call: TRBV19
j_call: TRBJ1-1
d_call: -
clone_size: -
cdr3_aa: CASSVIGVNTEAFF
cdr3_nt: TGTGCCAGTAGTGTAATCGGGGTGAACACTGAAGCTTTCTTT

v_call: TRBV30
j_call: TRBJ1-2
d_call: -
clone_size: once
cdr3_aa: CAWTSTGGYTF
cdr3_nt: TGTGCCTGGACATCGACTGGCGGCTACACCTTC

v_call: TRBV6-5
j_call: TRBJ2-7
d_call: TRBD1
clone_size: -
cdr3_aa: CASSFRRGQGVHEQYF
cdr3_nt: TGTGCCAGCAGTTTTCGACGGGGACAGGGGGTCCACGAGCAGTACTTC

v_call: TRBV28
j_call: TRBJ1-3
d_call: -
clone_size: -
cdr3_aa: CASRAGPGTGNTIYF
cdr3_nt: TGTGCCAGCAGGGCGGGACCCGGCACTGGAAACACCATATATTTT

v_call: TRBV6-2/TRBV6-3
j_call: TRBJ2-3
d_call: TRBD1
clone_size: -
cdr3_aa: CASSYGRGWTDTQYF
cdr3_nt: TGTGCCAGCAGTTACGGCAGGGGGTGGACAGATACGCAGTATTTT

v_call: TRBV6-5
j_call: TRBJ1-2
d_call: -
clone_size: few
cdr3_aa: CASKGGNPYGYTF
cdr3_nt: TGTGCCAGCAAAGGAGGAAACCCCTATGGCTACACCTTC

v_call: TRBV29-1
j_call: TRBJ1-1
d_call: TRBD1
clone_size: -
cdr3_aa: CSVYGQVTNTEAFF
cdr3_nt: TGCAGCGTCTACGGACAGGTAACGAACACTGAAGCTTTCTTT